Below, 31 T cell receptor beta chains from the same sample are listed, as sequenced in a study of blood T cell repertoires in COVID-19. Clones were read by immunoSEQ multiplex PCR, and TCRdb kept only the in-frame ones, dropping some. The sample records 100,000 to 150,000 clones, about four fifths being singletons. Sequencing input: peripheral blood. These receptors were taken from a man in his 60s with active or convalescent COVID-19.

The chain is built from TRBV5-5 and TRBJ2-7; D possibly corresponds to TRBD2 (5 bases). Germline lookup yields CDR1 SGHKS and CDR2 YYEKEE (reference sequence). The V end lost 0 bases, the J end lost 3 bases, and 13 bases lay between the germline ends. The CDR3 is made up of 15 amino acids. The CDR3 sequence: CASSLDSGSSYEQYF. DNA of the CDR3: TGTGCCAGCAGCTTGGATTCGGGGTCTAGCTACGAGCAGTACTTC.

The rearrangement joins TRBV6-2 or TRBV6-3 to TRBJ1-5; D is uncertain. This CDR3 region has 12 residues. CDR1 MNHEY and CDR2 SVGEGT come from the germline V gene. Trimming cost V 5 bases and J 8 bases, with 10 bases left between them. Written as DNA, the CDR3 is TGTGCCAGCAGTACGACCCGGGAGCCCCAGCATTTT. It yields the protein CASSTTREPQHF.

To note about this clone: The sample carries other DNA sequences with the same CDR3. The chain uses TRBV29-1 and TRBJ2-5, with 7 nucleotides matching TRBD1. The J segment lost 1 base and the V segment lost 4 bases, leaving 0 bases of the junction unmatched. Germline CDR1 reads SQVTM; CDR2 reads ANQGSEA. This CDR3 spans 12 amino acids. The CDR3 protein is CSVGTGQETQYF. DNA of the CDR3: TGCAGCGTTGGGACAGGCCAAGAGACCCAGTACTTC.

This sequence joins TRBV6-5 and TRBJ2-3; weak D call: TRBD2 (5 bases). The germline V gene encodes CDR1 MNHEY and CDR2 SVGAGI. V lost 6 bases and J 0 bases, leaving 10 bases between the germline ends. The CDR3 sequence is 14 residues long. The CDR3 DNA sequence: TGTGCCAGCAGGAGGGCCGCTAGCACAGATACGCAGTATTTT. Its protein product is CASRRAASTDTQYF.

This chain links TRBV6-5 with TRBJ2-7, with 7 bases fitting TRBD2. This CDR3 is built from 13 residues. The trim removed 5 bases at V and 3 bases at J, leaving 4 bases unmatched. CDR1 is MNHEY, CDR2 SVGAGI, per germline. In DNA form, the CDR3 reads TGTGCCAGCAGTCGCAGCGGGAACTACGAGCAGTACTTC. This codes for CASSRSGNYEQYF.

The chain carries TRBV10-3 and TRBJ1-1; D is possibly TRBD1 (6 bases). CDR1 is ENHRY, CDR2 SYGVKD, per germline. This CDR3 spans 13 amino acids. V lost 8 bases and J lost 1, with 11 bases in between. CDR3 nucleotide sequence: TGTGCCATCGGCAGGGGATCGAACACTGAAGCTTTCTTT. It yields the protein CAIGRGSNTEAFF.

The chain has TRBV6-6 and TRBJ2-7; possibly TRBD1 for D (6 bases). Germline assignment: CDR1 MNHNY and CDR2 SVGAGI (reference sequence). This CDR3 spans 12 amino acids. Trimming shortened V by 6 bases and J by 6 bases, and 12 bases separated the two germline ends. CDR3 sequence: CASSSIQGEQYF. The CDR3 nucleotides are TGTGCCAGCAGCTCAATACAGGGCGAGCAGTACTTC.

V is TRBV18 and J is TRBJ1-3, with a tentative D call TRBD1 (5 bases). The CDR3 consists of 15 residues. Germline values: CDR1 KGHSH, CDR2 LQKENI. The V gene lost 8 bases and the J gene lost 0 bases, with 14 bases spanning the gap. CDR3 coding DNA: TGTGCCAGCACGGAGACAGCGAACTCTGGAAACACCATATATTTT. Its protein is CASTETANSGNTIYF.

The CDR3 region is CAWSITGGNTIYF. CDR3 coding DNA: TGTGCCTGGAGTATCACAGGGGGAAACACCATATATTTT. The chain recombines TRBV30 with TRBJ1-3, with D possibly TRBD1 on 6 matching bases. The CDR3 runs to 13 residues. Between the trimmed V and J ends, which lost 2 bases and 4 bases, there was a span of 9 bases. CDR1 and CDR2 (germline): GTSNPN, SVGIG (reference sequence).

J is TRBJ2-1 and V is TRBV28; TRBD1 matches at 8 bases. The V segment lost 7 bases and the J segment 7 bases; nucleotides outside the gene matches: 6. This CDR3 comprises 13 residues. Germline-derived CDR1 and CDR2 are MDHEN and SYDVKM. DNA for the CDR3: TGTGCCAGCACAGGGGGCTCGAAGAATGAGCAGTTCTTC. Encoded protein: CASTGGSKNEQFF.

This chain links TRBV24-1 with TRBJ2-1, with 11 bases identical to TRBD2. V shed 2 bases and J 5 bases; nucleotides not matched to a gene: 4. Germline V gene data show CDR1 as KGHDR and CDR2 as SFDVKD. The CDR3 sequence is 16 residues long. CDR3 protein: CATSDSTSGSNNEQFF. Written as DNA, the CDR3 is TGTGCCACCAGTGATTCCACTAGCGGGAGTAACAATGAGCAGTTCTTC.

This clone was picked up one time. This chain links TRBV5-1 with TRBJ1-1; D gene unclear. V was clipped by 0 bases and J by 6 bases, with 12 bases between them. Germline CDR1 and CDR2: SGHRS and YFSETQ. CDR3 size: 14 residues. The CDR3 coding sequence is TGCGCCAGCAGCTTGGGACACCGGGAGGCTGAAGCTTTCTTT. This gives the protein CASSLGHREAEAFF.

This clone appeared once. V and J are TRBV19 and TRBJ2-1; 10 bases match TRBD2. The CDR3 covers 16 residues. V lost 4 bases, J lost 3 bases, and 6 bases stayed unmatched. The germline V gene has CDR1 LNHDA and CDR2 SQIVND (reference sequence). The CDR3 nucleotides are TGTGCCAGTAGTACCCTAGCGGGAGCTGGCTACAATGAGCAGTTCTTC. This encodes CASSTLAGAGYNEQFF.

The gene calls are TRBV24-1 and TRBJ2-2, with a tentative D call TRBD2 (5 bases). With 6 bases removed from V and 5 bases from J, the gap between germline ends came to 12 bases. Germline V gene sequence: CDR1 KGHDR, CDR2 SFDVKD. CDR3 length equals 14 residues. The CDR3 loop is CATSNLGETGELFF. In nucleotides, the CDR3 is TGTGCCACCAGTAATCTGGGAGAGACCGGGGAGCTGTTTTTT.

This clone was counted many times. The chain is built from TRBV5-6 and TRBJ1-1; a weak D match, TRBD1 (6 bases). The CDR3 consists of 15 residues. Trimming shortened V by 4 bases and J by 3 bases, and 16 bases separated the two germline ends. Germline CDR1 reads SGHDT; CDR2 reads YYEEEE. CDR3 region: CASSQTGDLDTEAFF. CDR3 in DNA: TGTGCCAGCAGCCAGACAGGAGATCTTGACACTGAAGCTTTCTTT.

This chain uses TRBV18 with TRBJ1-5, with D possibly TRBD1 on 5 matching bases. Trimming took off 6 bases at V and 0 bases at J, with 18 bases between the two ends. The CDR3 is 17 amino acids. Germline CDR1 KGHSH, CDR2 LQKENI. The chain's CDR3 is CASSPLGAVHSNQPQHF. In DNA form, the CDR3 reads TGTGCCAGCTCTCCTTTAGGGGCAGTCCATAGCAATCAGCCCCAGCATTTT.

The J gene is TRBJ1-2, the V gene TRBV29-1, with D perhaps TRBD1 (5 bases). V gave up 8 bases and J gave up 0 bases, with 13 bases separating them. CDR3 size: 13 residues. Germline V gene data show CDR1 as SQVTM and CDR2 as ANQGSEA. The CDR3 region has the DNA TGCAGCCTCGACAGTGCGTCTAACTATGGCTACACCTTC. This encodes CSLDSASNYGYTF. The full variable domain, completed using reference TRBV29-1 and TRBJ1-2, is SAVISQKPSRDICQRGTSLTIQCQVDSQVTMMFWYRQQPGQSLTLIATANQGSEATYESGFVIDKFPISRPNLTFSTLTVSNMSPEDSSIYLCSLDSASNYGYTFGSGTRLTVV.

This sequence joins TRBV20-1 and TRBJ2-4, with D perhaps TRBD2 (5 bases). Germline V lookup: CDR1 DFQATT, CDR2 SNEGSKA (reference sequence). The V gene lost 3 bases and the J gene lost 5 bases, with 14 bases spanning the gap. This CDR3 region has 14 residues. The CDR3 bases are TGCAGTGCTAGTGCCGTAGCGCAACAAAACATTCAGTACTTC. Translated, it gives CSASAVAQQNIQYF.

In its sample, this clone was seen a few times. The chain has TRBV7-9 and TRBJ2-7, with 9 positions matching TRBD1. There are 12 residues in the CDR3. V lost 6 bases and J lost 6; bases outside the gene matches: 3. Germline V gene data show CDR1 as SEHNR and CDR2 as FQNEAQ (reference sequence). The CDR3 is CASSGTGPEQYF. The CDR3 coding sequence is TGTGCCAGCAGTGGGACAGGGCCCGAGCAGTACTTC. Full variable domain (missing parts from reference TRBV7-9 and TRBJ2-7): DTGVSQNPRHKITKRGQNVTFRCDPISEHNRLYWYRQTLGQGPEFLTYFQNEAQLEKSRLLSDRFSAERPKGSFSTLEIQRTEQGDSAMYLCASSGTGPEQYFGPGTRLTVT.

The chain links TRBV5-4 to TRBJ1-1, with D maybe TRBD1 (6 bases). V dropped 4 bases and J dropped 5 bases, with 12 bases sitting between them. The CDR3 has 13 amino acids. Germline-derived CDR1 and CDR2 are SGHNT and YYREEE (reference sequence). The DNA for the CDR3 is TGTGCCAGCAGCACCAGGGGCCGAACTGAAGCTTTCTTT. Translation gives CASSTRGRTEAFF.

The CDR3 reads CASSLSTVSYNEQFF. The DNA for the CDR3 is TGTGCCAGCAGCTTATCTACAGTCTCCTACAATGAGCAGTTCTTC. The chain employs TRBV7-7 and TRBJ2-1; D not resolved. Germline-derived CDR1 and CDR2 are SSHAT and FNYEAQ (reference sequence). The CDR3 sequence is 15 residues long. Trimming took 2 bases from V and 0 from J, leaving 8 bases between them.

This clone turned up a few times. V and J are TRBV5-1 and TRBJ1-5; 7 bases align to TRBD1. The CDR3 covers 14 residues. V lost 4 bases to trimming and J lost 3 bases; unmatched junction nucleotides: 4. Germline V gene lookup returns CDR1 SGHRS and CDR2 YFSETQ. Written as DNA, the CDR3 is TGCGCCAGCAGCACCGGGACAGACAATCAGCCCCAGCATTTT. Protein product: CASSTGTDNQPQHF.

V and J are TRBV15 and TRBJ2-6; TRBD1 matches at 8 bases. V was pared by 0 bases and J by 0 bases, with 16 bases of the junction left unmatched. The germline gives CDR1 LNHNV, CDR2 YYDKDF (reference sequence). CDR3 length: 22 amino acids. CDR3 sequence: CATSRDGARQGAIISGANVLTF. The CDR3 coding sequence is TGTGCCACCAGCAGAGATGGGGCGAGGCAGGGGGCGATAATCTCTGGGGCCAACGTCCTGACTTTC.

Notes on this clone: Other DNA sequences from this sample encode an identical CDR3 as well. The rearrangement links TRBV9 to TRBJ2-1; 10 positions agree with TRBD1. Germline V gene data show CDR1 as SGDLS and CDR2 as YYNGEE. The CDR3 totals 17 residues. V lost 0 bases and J lost 6; bases outside the gene matches: 9. The CDR3 DNA reads TGTGCCAGCAGCGTAGAGTTAGGGACAGGGGCCCGCAATGAGCAGTTCTTC. This encodes CASSVELGTGARNEQFF.

Many counts were recorded for this clone. The chain carries TRBV28 and TRBJ1-1, with 8 bases identical to TRBD1. Germline-derived CDR1 and CDR2 are MDHEN and SYDVKM. The CDR3 loop spans 15 amino acids. Trimming took 4 bases from V and 1 from J; bases not matched to a gene: 5. CDR3 bases: TGTGCCAGCAGTTCCCGGGACAGGTGGAACACTGAAGCTTTCTTT. Protein product: CASSSRDRWNTEAFF.

J is TRBJ2-3 and V is TRBV10-3, with a tentative D call TRBD1 (5 bases). This CDR3 is built from 16 residues. The germline gives CDR1 ENHRY, CDR2 SYGVKD. Between the trimmed V and J ends, which lost 10 bases and 0 bases, there was a span of 20 bases. The CDR3: CATLNPWTTSTDTQYF. The CDR3 nucleotides read TGTGCCACCTTAAACCCCTGGACAACTAGCACAGATACGCAGTATTTT.

This chain connects TRBV19 to TRBJ2-1, with D maybe TRBD2 (6 bases). This CDR3 is built from 14 residues. Deletions cut 0 bases from V and 8 bases from J, with 11 bases between. Germline V gene data show CDR1 as LNHDA and CDR2 as SQIVND (reference sequence). The CDR3 DNA is TGTGCCAGTAGTATAGATCAACTAGCATATGAGCAGTTCTTC. Protein: CASSIDQLAYEQFF.

The CDR3 bases are TGCAGCGTCGCTGGGACAGAGAGTGGGCGAAATGAAAAACTGTTTTTT. It translates to CSVAGTESGRNEKLFF. This chain links TRBV29-1 with TRBJ1-4; 7 positions agree with TRBD1. The ends lost 6 bases at V and 5 bases at J; junction bases unmatched: 15. The CDR3 is 16 amino acids. Germline CDR1 SQVTM, CDR2 ANQGSEA.

The V call is TRBV6-5, the J call TRBJ2-1, with D possibly TRBD2 on 6 matching bases. The CDR3 is made up of 11 amino acids. Germline CDR1 is MNHEY and CDR2 is SVGAGI. Trimming took off 4 bases at V and 13 bases at J, with 11 bases between the two ends. This chain's CDR3 is CASSSAGPQFF. The CDR3 DNA is TGTGCCAGCAGTTCCGCGGGACCTCAGTTCTTC.

This chain joins TRBV10-3 and TRBJ2-7, with D tentatively TRBD1 (5 bases). Deletions cut 0 bases from V and 13 bases from J, with 16 bases between. This CDR3 has 13 residues. CDR1 ENHRY and CDR2 SYGVKD come from the germline V gene. CDR3 sequence: CAISESRDKQEYF. The CDR3 DNA reads TGTGCCATCAGTGAGTCGCGTGATAAACAGGAATACTTC.

The rearrangement uses TRBV10-3 and TRBJ2-5, with 11 bases lining up with TRBD1. The germline gives CDR1 ENHRY, CDR2 SYGVKD. The CDR3 extends over 15 amino acids. Trimming cost V 4 bases and J 5 bases; bases outside gene matches: 6. CDR3 bases: TGTGCCATCAGTGTCGGACAGGGGGCATCCGAGACCCAGTACTTC. This gives the protein CAISVGQGASETQYF.